Listed below are T cell receptor beta chains from one sample, sequenced in a study of Tregs in tolerant kidney transplant recipients. TCRdb keeps only in-frame clones here, not all; method: immunoSEQ multiplex PCR. In the table there are about 120,000 clones, roughly 93% of which are singletons. The material sequenced was CD4+ T cells from blood. These receptors were collected from a human donor in good health. Each CDR3 is given with its conserved first and last residue. A D gene is named only where the DNA matches it firmly. Not every row has a clone size; where given, it reads once, few, many or a size class.

abundance: .; d_gene: TRBD1; j_gene: TRBJ1-1; v_gene: TRBV7-9; CDR3aa: CASSSDGTGATWLGTEAFF; CDR3nt: TGTGCCAGCAGCTCCGACGGGACAGGGGCGACCTGGTTGGGCACTGAAGCTTTCTTT
abundance: .; d_gene: TRBD1; j_gene: TRBJ1-5; v_gene: TRBV18; CDR3aa: CASSPPLRGLGQPQHF; CDR3nt: TGTGCCAGCTCACCACCGCTCAGGGGGCTGGGACAGCCCCAGCATTTT
abundance: .; d_gene: TRBD1; j_gene: TRBJ1-2; v_gene: TRBV29-1; CDR3aa: CSVEGQGYDYGYTF; CDR3nt: TGCAGCGTGGAGGGACAGGGGTATGACTATGGCTACACCTTC
abundance: .; d_gene: .; j_gene: TRBJ1-1; v_gene: TRBV7-7; CDR3aa: CASSRTQNTEAFF; CDR3nt: TGTGCTAGCAGCCGGACGCAGAACACTGAAGCTTTCTTT
abundance: .; d_gene: .; j_gene: TRBJ2-7; v_gene: TRBV7-6; CDR3aa: CASSPRTGRLEQYF; CDR3nt: TGTGCCAGCAGCCCCCGTACGGGTCGCCTCGAGCAGTACTTC
abundance: .; d_gene: TRBD2; j_gene: TRBJ2-3; v_gene: TRBV4-2; CDR3aa: CASSHGGGRADTQYF; CDR3nt: TGTGCCAGCAGCCATGGCGGGGGGCGGGCAGATACGCAGTATTTT
abundance: .; d_gene: .; j_gene: TRBJ2-1; v_gene: TRBV19; CDR3aa: CASSIGNYNEQFF; CDR3nt: TGTGCCAGTAGTATAGGGAACTACAATGAGCAGTTCTTC
abundance: .; d_gene: TRBD1; j_gene: TRBJ1-1; v_gene: TRBV5-1; CDR3aa: CASSQDRTNTEAFF; CDR3nt: TGCGCCAGCAGCCAGGACAGGACTAACACTGAAGCTTTCTTT
abundance: .; d_gene: TRBD2; j_gene: TRBJ2-7; v_gene: TRBV14; CDR3aa: CASSHRGRAREQYF; CDR3nt: TGTGCCAGCAGCCATCGCGGGAGGGCCAGGGAGCAGTACTTC
abundance: .; d_gene: TRBD1; j_gene: TRBJ1-1; v_gene: TRBV30; CDR3aa: CAWRLWGQGDTEAFF; CDR3nt: TGTGCCTGGAGGTTATGGGGACAGGGGGACACTGAAGCTTTCTTT
abundance: .; d_gene: TRBD2; j_gene: TRBJ2-5; v_gene: TRBV5-1; CDR3aa: CASSTIFSGNYQETQYF; CDR3nt: TGCGCCAGCAGCACAATCTTTAGCGGGAATTACCAAGAGACCCAGTACTTC
abundance: .; d_gene: .; j_gene: TRBJ2-5; v_gene: TRBV7-8; CDR3aa: CASLNLGALGKETQYF; CDR3nt: TGTGCCAGCTTAAACTTGGGAGCACTAGGGAAAGAGACCCAGTACTTC
abundance: .; d_gene: .; j_gene: TRBJ1-6; v_gene: TRBV2; CDR3aa: CANGGQTLYNSPLHF; CDR3nt: TGTGCCAATGGAGGGCAGACTCTCTATAATTCACCCCTCCACTTT
abundance: .; d_gene: .; j_gene: TRBJ1-3; v_gene: TRBV6-1; CDR3aa: CASSEGGPRNTIYF; CDR3nt: TGTGCCAGCAGCGAAGGGGGGCCACGAAACACCATATATTTT
abundance: .; d_gene: TRBD1; j_gene: TRBJ1-5; v_gene: TRBV27; CDR3aa: CASSPRDSYQPQHF; CDR3nt: TGTGCCAGCAGTCCTCGGGACAGCTATCAGCCCCAGCATTTT
abundance: .; d_gene: .; j_gene: TRBJ1-3; v_gene: TRBV5-1; CDR3aa: CASSLLGSDSGNTIYF; CDR3nt: TGCGCCAGCAGCTTGCTGGGTTCGGACTCTGGAAACACCATATATTTT
abundance: few; d_gene: TRBD1; j_gene: TRBJ1-2; v_gene: TRBV19; CDR3aa: CASSTPTGNFYGYTF; CDR3nt: TGTGCCAGTAGTACCCCGACAGGGAACTTCTATGGCTACACCTTC
abundance: .; d_gene: TRBD2; j_gene: TRBJ2-2; v_gene: TRBV18; CDR3aa: CASSPGLAGTGELFF; CDR3nt: TGTGCCAGCTCACCGGGACTAGCGGGCACCGGGGAGCTGTTTTTT
abundance: .; d_gene: .; j_gene: TRBJ1-3; v_gene: TRBV5-8; CDR3aa: CASSSLPGGNTIYF; CDR3nt: TGTGCCAGCAGCTCCCTGCCCGGGGGAAACACCATATATTTT
abundance: .; d_gene: TRBD1; j_gene: TRBJ1-1; v_gene: TRBV27; CDR3aa: CASSSRGRLLNTEAFF; CDR3nt: TGTGCCAGCAGTTCCAGGGGGCGTCTATTGAACACTGAAGCTTTCTTT
abundance: .; d_gene: .; j_gene: TRBJ1-4; v_gene: TRBV5-6; CDR3aa: CASSLGTLTEKLFF; CDR3nt: TGTGCCAGCAGCTTGGGGACCTTGACTGAAAAACTGTTTTTT
abundance: .; d_gene: TRBD2; j_gene: TRBJ2-1; v_gene: TRBV10-3; CDR3aa: CAISGRDGEGEQFF; CDR3nt: TGTGCCATCAGTGGCAGGGACGGGGAGGGTGAGCAGTTCTTC
abundance: .; d_gene: .; j_gene: TRBJ1-2; v_gene: TRBV7-9; CDR3aa: CASSLGDSYTF; CDR3nt: TGTGCCAGCAGCTTAGGGGACAGCTACACCTTC
abundance: .; d_gene: .; j_gene: TRBJ1-1; v_gene: TRBV18; CDR3aa: CASSPTQNSYMNTEAFF; CDR3nt: TGTGCCAGCTCACCCACACAGAATTCCTACATGAACACTGAAGCTTTCTTT
abundance: .; d_gene: .; j_gene: TRBJ2-2; v_gene: TRBV19; CDR3aa: CASSIRGGELFF; CDR3nt: TGTGCCAGTAGTATAAGGGGCGGGGAGCTGTTTTTT
abundance: .; d_gene: TRBD1; j_gene: TRBJ2-6; v_gene: TRBV7-3; CDR3aa: CASSLGLGTGGTGANVLTF; CDR3nt: TGTGCCAGCAGCTTAGGCCTTGGAACAGGGGGCACTGGGGCCAACGTCCTGACTTTC
abundance: .; d_gene: TRBD1; j_gene: TRBJ1-2; v_gene: TRBV7-3; CDR3aa: CASSFRQGSGYTF; CDR3nt: TGTGCCAGCAGCTTTCGACAGGGGAGTGGCTACACCTTC
abundance: few; d_gene: .; j_gene: TRBJ2-7; v_gene: TRBV7-7; CDR3aa: CASSTEHGYEQYF; CDR3nt: TGTGCTAGCAGTACAGAACACGGCTACGAGCAGTACTTC
abundance: .; d_gene: TRBD2; j_gene: TRBJ2-1; v_gene: TRBV5-1; CDR3aa: CASSLAGLAGTTSSYNEQFF; CDR3nt: TGCGCCAGCAGCTTGGCCGGACTAGCGGGTACGACGAGCTCCTACAATGAGCAGTTCTTC
abundance: .; d_gene: .; j_gene: TRBJ1-3; v_gene: TRBV6-5; CDR3aa: CASSRGGSGNTIYF; CDR3nt: TGTGCCAGCAGCAGGGGAGGCTCTGGAAACACCATATATTTT
abundance: once; d_gene: .; j_gene: TRBJ1-4; v_gene: TRBV6-5; CDR3aa: CASSSLLGGSNEKLFF; CDR3nt: TGTGCCAGCAGTTCCCTCCTGGGGGGCTCTAATGAAAAACTGTTTTTT
abundance: .; d_gene: .; j_gene: TRBJ2-7; v_gene: TRBV11-2; CDR3aa: CASSPLGYEQYF; CDR3nt: TGTGCCAGCAGCCCCCTTGGATACGAGCAGTACTTC
abundance: .; d_gene: .; j_gene: TRBJ2-7; v_gene: TRBV5-1; CDR3aa: CASSPRDPYEQYF; CDR3nt: TGCGCCAGCAGCCCCCGGGACCCTTACGAGCAGTACTTC
abundance: .; d_gene: TRBD1; j_gene: TRBJ2-5; v_gene: TRBV10-3; CDR3aa: CAISKGQLGETQYF; CDR3nt: TGTGCCATCAGTAAGGGACAGCTGGGGGAGACCCAGTACTTC
abundance: .; d_gene: .; j_gene: TRBJ2-1; v_gene: TRBV7-3; CDR3aa: CASSLMSNQQEQFF; CDR3nt: TGTGCCAGCAGCTTAATGTCTAATCAACAAGAGCAGTTCTTC
abundance: .; d_gene: TRBD2; j_gene: TRBJ2-4; v_gene: TRBV6-1; CDR3aa: CASSELAGIGNIQYF; CDR3nt: TGTGCCAGCAGTGAACTAGCGGGAATCGGAAACATTCAGTACTTC
abundance: .; d_gene: .; j_gene: TRBJ2-1; v_gene: TRBV5-4; CDR3aa: CASSSKTGQGTNEQFF; CDR3nt: TGTGCCAGCAGCTCAAAAACGGGGCAGGGGACAAATGAGCAGTTCTTC
abundance: .; d_gene: .; j_gene: TRBJ2-2; v_gene: TRBV7-2; CDR3aa: CASSLALRAGELFF; CDR3nt: TGTGCCAGCAGCTTAGCCCTCCGGGCCGGGGAGCTGTTTTTT
abundance: .; d_gene: .; j_gene: TRBJ2-3; v_gene: TRBV9; CDR3aa: CASSVALLDTQYF; CDR3nt: TGTGCCAGCAGCGTGGCTTTATTAGATACGCAGTATTTT
abundance: .; d_gene: .; j_gene: TRBJ2-1; v_gene: TRBV19; CDR3aa: CASSMGAYLSYNEQFF; CDR3nt: TGTGCCAGTAGTATGGGAGCCTACCTCTCCTACAATGAGCAGTTCTTC
abundance: .; d_gene: TRBD1; j_gene: TRBJ1-1; v_gene: TRBV6-5; CDR3aa: CASTMGTVGTEAFF; CDR3nt: TGTGCCAGCACGATGGGGACAGTAGGAACTGAAGCTTTCTTT
abundance: .; d_gene: TRBD1; j_gene: TRBJ1-2; v_gene: TRBV5-6; CDR3aa: CASSATDRVYGYTF; CDR3nt: TGTGCCAGCAGCGCCACGGACAGGGTCTATGGCTACACCTTC
abundance: .; d_gene: TRBD2; j_gene: TRBJ2-1; v_gene: TRBV2; CDR3aa: CASSEALGGRSQNNEQFF; CDR3nt: TGTGCCAGCAGTGAAGCGCTTGGCGGGAGGTCACAGAACAATGAGCAGTTCTTC
abundance: .; d_gene: .; j_gene: TRBJ2-5; v_gene: TRBV5-1; CDR3aa: CASSLRQGQETQYF; CDR3nt: TGCGCCAGCAGCTTACGGCAGGGCCAAGAGACCCAGTACTTC
abundance: .; d_gene: .; j_gene: TRBJ2-1; v_gene: TRBV5-1; CDR3aa: CASSKQQLGSSYNEQFF; CDR3nt: TGCGCCAGCAGTAAACAACAGTTGGGGAGCTCCTACAATGAGCAGTTCTTC
abundance: .; d_gene: TRBD2; j_gene: TRBJ2-7; v_gene: TRBV9; CDR3aa: CASSSGGSSYEQYF; CDR3nt: TGTGCCAGCAGCTCGGGGGGATCCTCCTACGAGCAGTACTTC
abundance: .; d_gene: TRBD2; j_gene: TRBJ2-3; v_gene: TRBV7-3; CDR3aa: CASSLKRDRYTDTQYF; CDR3nt: TGTGCCAGCAGCTTAAAGCGGGACCGGTACACAGATACGCAGTATTTT
abundance: once; d_gene: .; j_gene: TRBJ1-4; v_gene: TRBV14; CDR3aa: CASSSLQAEEKLFF; CDR3nt: TGTGCCAGCAGCTCACTACAGGCCGAAGAAAAACTGTTTTTT
abundance: .; d_gene: TRBD1; j_gene: TRBJ2-2; v_gene: TRBV10-1; CDR3aa: CASSDPDRGTGELFF; CDR3nt: TGCGCCAGCAGTGATCCCGACAGGGGAACCGGGGAGCTGTTTTTT
abundance: .; d_gene: TRBD1; j_gene: TRBJ1-3; v_gene: TRBV5-1; CDR3aa: CASSLAGQGFGNTIYF; CDR3nt: TGCGCCAGCAGCTTGGCGGGACAGGGATTTGGAAACACCATATATTTT
abundance: .; d_gene: .; j_gene: TRBJ1-1; v_gene: TRBV2; CDR3aa: CASRAQGLNTEAFF; CDR3nt: TGTGCCAGCAGAGCACAGGGTTTGAACACTGAAGCTTTCTTT
abundance: .; d_gene: .; j_gene: TRBJ2-4; v_gene: TRBV18; CDR3aa: CASSELAKNIQYF; CDR3nt: TGTGCCAGCTCAGAGTTAGCCAAAAACATTCAGTACTTC
abundance: .; d_gene: TRBD2; j_gene: TRBJ2-1; v_gene: TRBV11-3; CDR3aa: CASSYGGEKASEQFF; CDR3nt: TGTGCCAGCAGCTATGGGGGGGAGAAGGCGAGTGAGCAGTTCTTC
abundance: .; d_gene: TRBD2; j_gene: TRBJ2-3; v_gene: TRBV7-3; CDR3aa: CASSSNPLRAGASTDTQYF; CDR3nt: TGTGCCAGCAGCTCTAATCCCCTTCGAGCGGGGGCTAGCACAGATACGCAGTATTTT
abundance: .; d_gene: .; j_gene: TRBJ2-7; v_gene: TRBV6-1; CDR3aa: CASSDPGGSSYEQYF; CDR3nt: TGTGCCAGCAGCGACCCCGGGGGATCGAGCTACGAGCAGTACTTC